This note documents a single T cell receptor (beta chain) sequence. V was pared by 5 bases and J by 0 bases, with 14 bases between. There are 15 residues in the CDR3. Germline CDR1 is SGHVS and CDR2 is FNYEAQ. This record comes from a study of CDR3 diversity in severe acne. TCRdb used MiXCR to reprocess the PCR reads, holding one entry per CDR3 protein. Of roughly 93,000 distinct CDR3 sequences in the sample, around 47% are singletons; the top ten hold around a tenth. V and J are TRBV7-6 and TRBJ2-7; the D gene is possibly TRBD1 (5 bases). The TCR sequence derives from a male donor with severe acne vulgaris. Input material: blood. In DNA form, the CDR3 reads TGTGCCAGCAGCGTCCACAGGCCAGGCTCCTACGAGCAGTACTTC. Translation gives CASSVHRPGSYEQYF. Full variable domain (missing parts from reference TRBV7-6 and TRBJ2-7): GAGVSQSPRYKVTKRGQDVALRCDPISGHVSLYWYRQALGQGPEFLTYFNYEAQQDKSGLPNDRFSAERPEGSISTLTIQRTEQRDSAMYRCASSVHRPGSYEQYFGPGTRLTVT.